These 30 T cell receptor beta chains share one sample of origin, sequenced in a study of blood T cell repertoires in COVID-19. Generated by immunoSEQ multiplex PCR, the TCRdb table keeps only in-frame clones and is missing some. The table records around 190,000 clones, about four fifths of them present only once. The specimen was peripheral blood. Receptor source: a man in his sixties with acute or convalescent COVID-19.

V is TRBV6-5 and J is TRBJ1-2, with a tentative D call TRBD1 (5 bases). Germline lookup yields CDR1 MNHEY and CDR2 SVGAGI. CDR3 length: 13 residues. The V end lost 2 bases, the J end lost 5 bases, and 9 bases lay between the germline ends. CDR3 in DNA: TGTGCCAGCAGTTACGTGACAGATTATGGCTACACCTTC. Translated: CASSYVTDYGYTF.

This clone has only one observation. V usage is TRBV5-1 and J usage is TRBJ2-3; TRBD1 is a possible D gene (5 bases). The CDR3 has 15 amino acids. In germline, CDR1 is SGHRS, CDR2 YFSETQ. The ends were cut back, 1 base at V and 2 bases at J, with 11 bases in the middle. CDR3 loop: CASSLQGLNTDTQYF. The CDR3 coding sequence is TGCGCCAGCAGCTTGCAGGGCCTAAACACAGATACGCAGTATTTT.

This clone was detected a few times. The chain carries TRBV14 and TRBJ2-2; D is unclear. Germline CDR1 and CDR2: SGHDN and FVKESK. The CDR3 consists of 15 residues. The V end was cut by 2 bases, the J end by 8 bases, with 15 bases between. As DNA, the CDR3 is TGTGCCAGCAGCCAACGGGTGGGTCGATCTGGGGAGCTGTTTTTT. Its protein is CASSQRVGRSGELFF. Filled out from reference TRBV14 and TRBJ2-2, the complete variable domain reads EAGVTQFPSHSVIEKGQTVTLRCDPISGHDNLYWYRRVMGKEIKFLLHFVKESKQDESGMPNNRFLAERTGGTYSTLKVQPAELEDSGVYFCASSQRVGRSGELFFGEGSRLTVL.

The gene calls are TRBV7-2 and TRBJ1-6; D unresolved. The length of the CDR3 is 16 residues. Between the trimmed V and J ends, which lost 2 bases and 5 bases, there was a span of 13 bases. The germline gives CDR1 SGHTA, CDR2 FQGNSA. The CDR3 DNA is TGTGCCAGCAGCTTATTGTCATGGGAGAATAATTCACCCCTCCACTTT. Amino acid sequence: CASSLLSWENNSPLHF. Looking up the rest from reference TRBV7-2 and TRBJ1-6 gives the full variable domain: GAGVSQSPSNKVTEKGKDVELRCDPISGHTALYWYRQSLGQGLEFLIYFQGNSAPDKSGLPSDRFSAERTGGSVSTLTIQRTQQEDSAVYLCASSLLSWENNSPLHFGNGTRLTVT.

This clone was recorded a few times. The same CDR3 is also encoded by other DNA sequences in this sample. The CDR3 region has the DNA TGTGCCAGCAGCCGACAGGGATCTGGAAACACCATATATTTT. It yields the protein CASSRQGSGNTIYF. The chain employs TRBV7-9 and TRBJ1-3; 7 bases agree with TRBD1. Germline lookup yields CDR1 SEHNR and CDR2 FQNEAQ (reference sequence). The length of the CDR3 is 14 residues. V lost 5 bases, J lost 1 base, and 2 bases stayed unmatched. The full variable domain, rest sourced from reference TRBV7-9 and TRBJ1-3, is DTGVSQNPRHKITKRGQNVTFRCDPISEHNRLYWYRQTLGQGPEFLTYFQNEAQLEKSRLLSDRFSAERPKGSFSTLEIQRTEQGDSAMYLCASSRQGSGNTIYFGEGSWLTVV.

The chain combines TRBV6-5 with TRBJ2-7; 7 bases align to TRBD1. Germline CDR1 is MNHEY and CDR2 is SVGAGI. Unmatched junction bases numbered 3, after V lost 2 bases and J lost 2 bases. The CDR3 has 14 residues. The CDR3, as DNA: TGTGCCAGCAGTTACGAGGGGGCGACCTACGAGCAGTACTTC. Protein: CASSYEGATYEQYF.

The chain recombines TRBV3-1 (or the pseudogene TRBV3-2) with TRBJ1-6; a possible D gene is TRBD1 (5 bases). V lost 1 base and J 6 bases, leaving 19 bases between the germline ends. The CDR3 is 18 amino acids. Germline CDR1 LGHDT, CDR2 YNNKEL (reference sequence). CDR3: CASSQGSGGEPGNSPLHF. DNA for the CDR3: TGTGCCAGCAGCCAAGGGTCGGGGGGGGAACCGGGTAATTCACCCCTCCACTTT.

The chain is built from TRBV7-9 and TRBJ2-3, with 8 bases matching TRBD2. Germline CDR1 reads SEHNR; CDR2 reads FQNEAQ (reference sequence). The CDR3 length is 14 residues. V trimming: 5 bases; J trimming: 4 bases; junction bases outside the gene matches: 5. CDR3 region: CASSPGGWADTQYF. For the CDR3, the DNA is TGTGCCAGCAGCCCGGGGGGGTGGGCAGATACGCAGTATTTT.

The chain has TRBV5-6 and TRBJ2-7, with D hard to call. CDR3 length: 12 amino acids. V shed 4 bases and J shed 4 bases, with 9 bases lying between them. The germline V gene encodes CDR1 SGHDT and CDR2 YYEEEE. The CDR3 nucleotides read TGTGCCAGCAGCGGTGCCCGGTACGAGCAGTACTTC. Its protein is CASSGARYEQYF.

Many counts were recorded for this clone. This CDR3 is CASSVTSGSDYNEQFF. CDR3 DNA: TGTGCCAGCAGCGTGACTAGCGGGAGTGACTACAATGAGCAGTTCTTC. The chain links TRBV9 to TRBJ2-1; 12 nucleotides agree with TRBD2. CDR1 SGDLS and CDR2 YYNGEE come from the germline V gene. V dropped 2 bases and J dropped 3; count of bases not matched to a gene: 3. The CDR3 extends over 16 amino acids.

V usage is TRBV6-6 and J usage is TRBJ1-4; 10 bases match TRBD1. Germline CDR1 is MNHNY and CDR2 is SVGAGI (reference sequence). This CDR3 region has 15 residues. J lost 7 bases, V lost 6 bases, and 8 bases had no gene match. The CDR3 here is CASREPGQGSEKLFF. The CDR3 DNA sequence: TGTGCCAGCAGGGAACCGGGACAGGGGAGTGAAAAACTGTTTTTT.

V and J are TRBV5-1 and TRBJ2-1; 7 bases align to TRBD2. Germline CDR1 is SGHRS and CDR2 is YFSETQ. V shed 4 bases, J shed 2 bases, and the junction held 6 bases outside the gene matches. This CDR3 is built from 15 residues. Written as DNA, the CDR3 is TGCGCCAGCAGCCCGGGAGGTGGAGCCTACAATGAGCAGTTCTTC. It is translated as CASSPGGGAYNEQFF. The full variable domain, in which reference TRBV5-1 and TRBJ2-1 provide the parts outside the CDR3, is KAGVTQTPRYLIKTRGQQVTLSCSPISGHRSVSWYQQTPGQGLQFLFEYFSETQRNKGNFPGRFSGRQFSNSRSEMNVSTLELGDSALYLCASSPGGGAYNEQFFGPGTRLTVL.

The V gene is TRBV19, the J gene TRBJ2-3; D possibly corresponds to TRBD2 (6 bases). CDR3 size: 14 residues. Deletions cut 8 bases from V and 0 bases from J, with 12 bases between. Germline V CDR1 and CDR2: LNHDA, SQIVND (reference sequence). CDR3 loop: CASQNRGSTDTQYF. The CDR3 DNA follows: TGTGCCAGTCAAAATCGGGGGAGCACAGATACGCAGTATTTT.

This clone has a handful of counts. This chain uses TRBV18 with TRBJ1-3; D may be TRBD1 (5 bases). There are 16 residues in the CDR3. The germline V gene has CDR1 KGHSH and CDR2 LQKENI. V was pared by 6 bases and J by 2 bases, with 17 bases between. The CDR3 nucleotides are TGTGCCAGCTCGAATAACAGGCTTAGAACTGGAAACACCATATATTTT. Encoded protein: CASSNNRLRTGNTIYF.

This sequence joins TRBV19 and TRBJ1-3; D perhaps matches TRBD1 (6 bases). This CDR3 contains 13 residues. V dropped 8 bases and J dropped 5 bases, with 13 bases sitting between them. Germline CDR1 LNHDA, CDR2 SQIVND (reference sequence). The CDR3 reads CASSSRDRNTIYF. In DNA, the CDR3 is TGTGCCAGTTCCAGCCGGGACAGAAACACCATATATTTT.

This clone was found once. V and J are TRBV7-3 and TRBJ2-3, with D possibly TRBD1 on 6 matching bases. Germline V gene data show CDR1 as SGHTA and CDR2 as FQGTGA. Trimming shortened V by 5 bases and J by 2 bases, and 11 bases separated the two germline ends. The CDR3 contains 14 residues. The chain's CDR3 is CASSPTGTTDTQYF. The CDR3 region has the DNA TGTGCCAGCAGCCCCACAGGGACCACAGATACGCAGTATTTT.

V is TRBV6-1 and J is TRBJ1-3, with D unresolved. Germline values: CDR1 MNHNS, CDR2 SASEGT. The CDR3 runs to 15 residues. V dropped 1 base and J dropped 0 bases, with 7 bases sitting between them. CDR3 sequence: CASSEGPLSGNTIYF. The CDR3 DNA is TGTGCCAGCAGTGAAGGGCCCCTCTCTGGAAACACCATATATTTT.

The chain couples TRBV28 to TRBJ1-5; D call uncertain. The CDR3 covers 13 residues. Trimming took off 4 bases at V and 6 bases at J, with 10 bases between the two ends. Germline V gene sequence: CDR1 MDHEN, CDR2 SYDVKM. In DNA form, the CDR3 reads TGTGCCAGCAGTTGGCTCGTCCCTCAGCCCCAGCATTTT. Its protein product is CASSWLVPQPQHF. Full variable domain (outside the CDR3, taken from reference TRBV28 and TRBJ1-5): DVKVTQSSRYLVKRTGEKVFLECVQDMDHENMFWYRQDPGLGLRLIYFSYDVKMKEKGDIPEGYSVSREKKERFSLILESASTNQTSMYLCASSWLVPQPQHFGDGTRLSIL.

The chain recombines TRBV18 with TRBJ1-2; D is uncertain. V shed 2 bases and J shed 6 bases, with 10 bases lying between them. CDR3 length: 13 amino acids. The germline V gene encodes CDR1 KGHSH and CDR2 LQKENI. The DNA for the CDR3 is TGTGCCAGCTCACCAAGCGCCGGGGATGGCTACACCTTC. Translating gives CASSPSAGDGYTF.

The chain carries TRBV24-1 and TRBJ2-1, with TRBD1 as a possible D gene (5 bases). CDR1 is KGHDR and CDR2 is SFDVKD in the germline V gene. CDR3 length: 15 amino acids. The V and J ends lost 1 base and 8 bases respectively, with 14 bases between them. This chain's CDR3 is CATSDLGAGLDEQFF. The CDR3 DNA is TGTGCCACCAGTGATTTAGGGGCAGGGTTGGATGAGCAGTTCTTC.

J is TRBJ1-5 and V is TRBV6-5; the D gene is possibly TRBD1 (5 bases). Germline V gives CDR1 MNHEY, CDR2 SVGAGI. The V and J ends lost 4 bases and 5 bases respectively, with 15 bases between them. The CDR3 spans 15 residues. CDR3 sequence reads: CASSSRGGGDQPQHF. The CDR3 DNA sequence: TGTGCCAGCAGTTCCCGTGGGGGAGGGGATCAGCCCCAGCATTTT.

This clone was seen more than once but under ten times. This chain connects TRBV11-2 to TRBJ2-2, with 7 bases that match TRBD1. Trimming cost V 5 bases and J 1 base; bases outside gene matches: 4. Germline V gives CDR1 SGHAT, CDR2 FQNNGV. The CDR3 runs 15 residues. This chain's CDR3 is CASSPGTVNTGELFF. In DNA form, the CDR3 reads TGTGCCAGCAGCCCGGGGACAGTGAACACCGGGGAGCTGTTTTTT.

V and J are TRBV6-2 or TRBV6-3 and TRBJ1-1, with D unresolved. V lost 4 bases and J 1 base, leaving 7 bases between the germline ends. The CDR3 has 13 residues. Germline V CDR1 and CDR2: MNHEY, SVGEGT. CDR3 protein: CASSSQRNTEAFF. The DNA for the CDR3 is TGTGCCAGCAGTTCCCAGCGGAACACTGAAGCTTTCTTT.

CDR3 bases: TGTGCCAGCAGCGCCTCTAGGATTTACGAGCAGTACTTC. This sequence encodes CASSASRIYEQYF. This chain connects TRBV5-6 to TRBJ2-7; no reliable D call. CDR1 and CDR2 (germline): SGHDT, YYEEEE. Between the trimmed V and J ends, which lost 4 bases and 4 bases, there was a span of 12 bases. CDR3 length: 13 residues.

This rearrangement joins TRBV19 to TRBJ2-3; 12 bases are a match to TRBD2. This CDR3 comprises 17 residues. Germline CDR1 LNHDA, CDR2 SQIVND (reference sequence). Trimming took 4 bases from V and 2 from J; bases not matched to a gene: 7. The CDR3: CASSNPRLAGVTDTQYF. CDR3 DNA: TGTGCCAGTAGTAACCCTCGACTAGCGGGGGTCACAGATACGCAGTATTTT.

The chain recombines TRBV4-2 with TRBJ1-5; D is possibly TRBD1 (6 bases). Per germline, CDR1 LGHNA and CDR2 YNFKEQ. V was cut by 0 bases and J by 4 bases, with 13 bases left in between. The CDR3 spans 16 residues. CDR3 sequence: CASSQETGVKNQPQHF. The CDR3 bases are TGTGCCAGCAGCCAAGAGACAGGCGTGAAAAATCAGCCCCAGCATTTT.

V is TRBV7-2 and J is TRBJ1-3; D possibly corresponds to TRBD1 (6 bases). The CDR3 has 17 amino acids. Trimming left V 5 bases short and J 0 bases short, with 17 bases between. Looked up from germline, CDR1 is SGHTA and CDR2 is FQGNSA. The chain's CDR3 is CASSAGDRRYSGNTIYF. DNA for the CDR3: TGTGCCAGCAGCGCCGGTGACAGGCGATACTCTGGAAACACCATATATTTT.

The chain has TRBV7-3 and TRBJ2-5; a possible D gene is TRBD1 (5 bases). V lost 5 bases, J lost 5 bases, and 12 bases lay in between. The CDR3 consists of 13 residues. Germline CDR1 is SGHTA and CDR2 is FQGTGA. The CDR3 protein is CASSPGSGETQYF. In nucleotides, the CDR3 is TGTGCCAGCAGCCCGGGCTCAGGGGAGACCCAGTACTTC.

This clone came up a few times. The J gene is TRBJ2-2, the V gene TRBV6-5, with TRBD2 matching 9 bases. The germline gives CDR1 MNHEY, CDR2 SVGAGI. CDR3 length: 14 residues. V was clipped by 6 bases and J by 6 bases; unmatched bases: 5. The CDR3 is CASRVAGVAGELFF. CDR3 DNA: TGTGCCAGCAGGGTAGCGGGAGTGGCCGGGGAGCTGTTTTTT.

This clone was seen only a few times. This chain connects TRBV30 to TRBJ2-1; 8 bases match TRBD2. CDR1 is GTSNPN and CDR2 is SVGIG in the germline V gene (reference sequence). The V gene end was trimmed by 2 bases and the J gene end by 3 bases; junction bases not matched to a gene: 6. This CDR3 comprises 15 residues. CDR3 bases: TGTGCCTGGAGTCGAGGACTAGCAGGCTACAATGAGCAGTTCTTC. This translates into CAWSRGLAGYNEQFF.